The next 19 T cell receptor beta chains were all read from a single sample in a study of cytomegalovirus exposure and HLA in healthy donors. PCR employed 60 Vbeta and 13 Jbeta primers. Assay used: immunoSEQ multiplex PCR; TCRdb lists only in-frame clones, some missing. The sample yields 200,000 to 250,000 clones, around 85% seen once. Specimen: PBMCs. These TCRs come from a man aged 50-59 years in good health and CMV-seronegative.

The chain has TRBV6-1 and TRBJ1-6, with 7 bases fitting TRBD1. Germline values: CDR1 MNHNS, CDR2 SASEGT. V was pared by 0 bases and J by 8 bases, with 10 bases of the junction left unmatched. The length of the CDR3 is 17 residues. CDR3 sequence reads: CASSEAGTARRYSPLHF. The DNA of the CDR3 is TGTGCCAGCAGTGAAGCGGGGACAGCCAGACGGTATTCACCCCTCCACTTT.

The rearrangement joins TRBV5-1 to TRBJ2-1, with 14 bases matching TRBD2. With V trimmed by 3 bases and J by 5 bases, 7 bases remained unmatched. This CDR3 has 17 amino acids. Germline CDR1 SGHRS, CDR2 YFSETQ. CDR3 coding DNA: TGCGCCAGCAGCTCCTACGGACTAGCGGGAGGCAACAATGAGCAGTTCTTC. The encoded protein is CASSSYGLAGGNNEQFF.

This clone occurred once. Distinct nucleotide sequences in the sample also encode this CDR3. V gene TRBV30 combines with J gene TRBJ1-2; 7 bases match TRBD1. Germline V gene lookup returns CDR1 GTSNPN and CDR2 SVGIG (reference sequence). The CDR3 consists of 14 residues. J was trimmed by 8 bases and V by 0 bases; bases with no gene match: 9. This chain's CDR3 is CAWSVGQIFEGYTF. The CDR3 nucleotides are TGTGCCTGGAGTGTGGGACAGATATTTGAGGGCTACACCTTC.

The gene calls are TRBV30 and TRBJ2-1; a possible D gene is TRBD1 (5 bases). This CDR3 comprises 11 residues. Germline lookup yields CDR1 GTSNPN and CDR2 SVGIG (reference sequence). V dropped 7 bases and J dropped 11 bases, with 15 bases sitting between them. The CDR3 DNA sequence: TGTGCCTCTCTTACGACAGTTAAGCAGTTCTTC. This gives the protein CASLTTVKQFF. The variable domain in full, with the rest retrieved from reference TRBV30 and TRBJ2-1, is SQTIHQWPATLVQPVGSPLSLECTVEGTSNPNLYWYRQAAGRGLQLLFYSVGIGQISSEVPQNLSASRPQDRQFILSSKKLLLSDSGFYLCASLTTVKQFFGPGTRLTVL.

This chain joins TRBV28 and TRBJ1-6; 7 nucleotides line up with TRBD1. The V segment lost 2 bases and the J segment 5 bases; nucleotides outside the gene matches: 6. The CDR3 runs to 16 residues. Germline V gene sequence: CDR1 MDHEN, CDR2 SYDVKM. The CDR3 is CASSLPTGSNNSPLHF. In DNA, the CDR3 is TGTGCCAGCAGTTTACCGACAGGGTCCAATAATTCACCCCTCCACTTT.

The J gene is TRBJ2-3, the V gene TRBV29-1, with D perhaps TRBD2 (6 bases). V lost 3 bases, J lost 4 bases, and 8 bases lay in between. The CDR3 extends over 12 amino acids. Germline CDR1 is SQVTM and CDR2 is ANQGSEA. CDR3 DNA: TGCAGCGTTGACGGGAGTCCAGATACGCAGTATTTT. This translates into CSVDGSPDTQYF.

The rearrangement joins TRBV28 to TRBJ1-5, with 8 nucleotides matching TRBD1. This CDR3 is built from 16 residues. Losses at the gene ends were 3 bases for V and 3 bases for J; bases not matched to a gene: 7. Germline values: CDR1 MDHEN, CDR2 SYDVKM. The CDR3 bases are TGTGCCAGCAGTTTTTCAGGGGGCCCAGCCAATCAGCCCCAGCATTTT. Residues: CASSFSGGPANQPQHF.

V usage is TRBV27 and J usage is TRBJ1-5; unclear D gene. The germline V and J ends were trimmed by 6 bases and 7 bases, with 16 bases remaining between them. Germline loops: CDR1 MNHEY, CDR2 SMNVEV (reference sequence). There are 14 residues in the CDR3. The CDR3: CASSRGRLDQPQHF. The CDR3 region has the DNA TGTGCCAGCAGCAGAGGGCGCCTGGACCAGCCCCAGCATTTT.

The CDR3 DNA reads as TGTGCCAGCAGCCCTGCGGACTACATGAACACCGGGGAGCTGTTTTTT. Amino acids: CASSPADYMNTGELFF. This rearrangement joins TRBV4-2 to TRBJ2-2, with D tentatively TRBD2 (6 bases). The CDR3 extends over 16 amino acids. Germline-derived CDR1 and CDR2 are LGHNA and YNFKEQ. V was shortened by 4 bases and J by 1 base, with 13 bases between the two germline ends.

The chain links TRBV9 to TRBJ2-5; possible D gene TRBD2, 5 bases. V was trimmed by 0 bases and J by 5 bases, leaving 8 bases between them. Germline values: CDR1 SGDLS, CDR2 YYNGEE. This CDR3 is 13 amino acids long. The CDR3 here is CASSVVSGETQYF. The CDR3 region has the DNA TGTGCCAGCAGCGTAGTTTCGGGGGAGACCCAGTACTTC.

This chain connects TRBV6-5 to TRBJ1-1, with a tentative D call TRBD1 (6 bases). Germline V gene sequence: CDR1 MNHEY, CDR2 SVGAGI. The germline V and J ends were trimmed by 5 bases and 1 base, with 8 bases remaining between them. The CDR3 spans 13 residues. CDR3 nucleotides: TGTGCCAGCAGTAAACAGGGGAACACTGAAGCTTTCTTT. Amino acids: CASSKQGNTEAFF.

V is TRBV28 and J is TRBJ2-2; 11 bases map to TRBD1. Unmatched junction bases numbered 7, after V lost 2 bases and J lost 2 bases. The CDR3 consists of 18 residues. Germline V CDR1 and CDR2: MDHEN, SYDVKM. The CDR3 here is CASSLLDRGRFNTGELFF. CDR3 nucleotide sequence: TGTGCCAGCAGTTTACTGGACAGGGGGCGTTTTAACACCGGGGAGCTGTTTTTT.

This clone was recorded a few times. The chain combines TRBV28 with TRBJ2-1; 7 nucleotides line up with TRBD2. CDR3 length equals 15 residues. Germline CDR1 and CDR2: MDHEN and SYDVKM. V was clipped by 3 bases and J by 0 bases; unmatched bases: 2. CDR3 in DNA: TGTGCCAGCAGTTTCGGCGGGAGCTCCTACAATGAGCAGTTCTTC. This translates into CASSFGGSSYNEQFF. The whole variable domain, remainder taken from reference TRBV28 and TRBJ2-1, is DVKVTQSSRYLVKRTGEKVFLECVQDMDHENMFWYRQDPGLGLRLIYFSYDVKMKEKGDIPEGYSVSREKKERFSLILESASTNQTSMYLCASSFGGSSYNEQFFGPGTRLTVL.

The chain links TRBV5-1 to TRBJ2-5; the match to TRBD1 covers 9 bases. V was pared by 3 bases and J by 2 bases, with 5 bases of the junction left unmatched. Per the germline V gene, CDR1 is SGHRS and CDR2 is YFSETQ. The CDR3 totals 15 residues. DNA of the CDR3: TGCGCCAGCAGCTCACAGGGGGCGAGGCAAGAGACCCAGTACTTC. Protein: CASSSQGARQETQYF.

V and J are TRBV7-8 and TRBJ2-3; 10 positions match TRBD2. Germline V lookup: CDR1 SGHVS, CDR2 FQNEAQ. V shed 5 bases and J 2 bases; nucleotides not matched to a gene: 19. The length of the CDR3 is 20 residues. In nucleotides, the CDR3 is TGTGCCAGCAGCAACCGGGGCGGCGGGGCCACTAGCGGGAACACAGATACGCAGTATTTT. Translating it yields CASSNRGGGATSGNTDTQYF. The full variable domain, rest sourced from reference TRBV7-8 and TRBJ2-3, is GAGVSQSPRYKVAKRGQDVALRCDPISGHVSLFWYQQALGQGPEFLTYFQNEAQLDKSGLPSDRFFAERPEGSVSTLKIQRTQQEDSAVYLCASSNRGGGATSGNTDTQYFGPGTRLTVL.

V is TRBV27 and J is TRBJ2-1, with TRBD2 identical over 8 bases. The CDR3 is made up of 15 amino acids. Germline CDR1 and CDR2: MNHEY and SMNVEV (reference sequence). Trimming removed 6 bases from V and 5 bases from J; junction bases left unmatched: 9. The CDR3 here is CASSPIAGSNNEQFF. In DNA, the CDR3 is TGTGCCAGCAGCCCAATAGCGGGATCGAACAATGAGCAGTTCTTC.

The genes are TRBV2 and TRBJ1-5; TRBD1 might be the D (6 bases). Germline CDR1 is SNHLY and CDR2 is FYNNEI. Trimming pared 5 bases from V and 0 bases from J, leaving 8 bases between. The CDR3 has 14 residues. CDR3 DNA: TGTGCCAGCAGTAGACAGGATAGCAATCAGCCCCAGCATTTT. Amino acid sequence: CASSRQDSNQPQHF.

This chain's CDR3 is CASSPGGQPNQPQHF. In nucleotides, the CDR3 is TGCGCCAGCAGCCCCGGCGGTCAGCCCAATCAGCCCCAGCATTTT. The chain combines TRBV5-1 with TRBJ1-5; D gene ambiguous. Germline V gene data show CDR1 as SGHRS and CDR2 as YFSETQ. This CDR3 has 15 amino acids. V was pared by 4 bases and J by 3 bases, with 14 bases between.

V and J are TRBV20-1 and TRBJ2-1; perhaps TRBD2 as D (6 bases). With 5 bases removed from V and 10 bases from J, the gap between germline ends came to 12 bases. Germline values: CDR1 DFQATT, CDR2 SNEGSKA (reference sequence). This CDR3 contains 11 residues. The CDR3 here is CSAWDLAEQFF. The CDR3 DNA is TGCAGTGCTTGGGACTTGGCCGAGCAGTTCTTC.